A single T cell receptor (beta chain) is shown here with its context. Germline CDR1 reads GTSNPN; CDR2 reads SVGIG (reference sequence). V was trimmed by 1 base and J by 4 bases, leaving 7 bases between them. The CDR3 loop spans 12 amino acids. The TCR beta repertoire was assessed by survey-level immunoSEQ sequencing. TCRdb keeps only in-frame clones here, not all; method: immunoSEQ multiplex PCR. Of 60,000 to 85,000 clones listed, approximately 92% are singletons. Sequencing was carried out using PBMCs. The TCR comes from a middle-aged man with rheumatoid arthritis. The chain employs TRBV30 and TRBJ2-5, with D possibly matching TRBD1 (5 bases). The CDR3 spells CAWSGGRETQYF. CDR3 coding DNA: TGTGCCTGGAGTGGGGGCAGAGAGACCCAGTACTTC.